Listed here are 25 T cell receptor beta chains from one sample, sequenced in a study of T-cell reconstitution after alpha-beta-depleted transplantation in children. Construction of the TCRbeta library involved unique molecular identifiers. A single record per CDR3 protein comes from TCRdb applying MiXCR to the PCR reads. The data hold about 340,000 distinct CDR3 sequences, with 10% observed a single time. The sequenced sample was PBMCs from the stem cell graft donor, obtained from the stem cell graft. Source of these receptors: a human donor who donated a stem cell graft to a child with acute lymphoblastic leukemia.

The J gene is TRBJ2-1, the V gene TRBV5-1, with D possibly TRBD2 on 6 matching bases. Germline CDR1 is SGHRS and CDR2 is YFSETQ. The CDR3 totals 16 residues. Trimming took off 3 bases at V and 4 bases at J, with 17 bases between the two ends. CDR3 sequence: CASSSHSGAMYNEQFF. The CDR3 DNA sequence: TGCGCCAGCAGCTCACATAGCGGAGCTATGTACAATGAGCAGTTCTTC.

This clonotype was seen ten or more times. The chain has TRBV5-1 and TRBJ2-5; 10 nucleotides agree with TRBD1. V gave up 0 bases and J gave up 5 bases; unmatched junction bases: 1. The CDR3 is 14 residues long. Germline V CDR1 and CDR2: SGHRS, YFSETQ. CDR3 in amino acids: CASSLGTGGETQYF. Here the CDR3 DNA reads TGCGCCAGCAGCTTGGGGACAGGGGGTGAGACCCAGTACTTC.

The rearrangement joins TRBV20-1 to TRBJ2-5; D gene unclear. V was shortened by 1 base and J by 5 bases, with 14 bases between the two germline ends. CDR1 and CDR2 (germline): DFQATT, SNEGSKA (reference sequence). CDR3 length: 14 amino acids. DNA of the CDR3: TGCAGTGCTAGAGCAGACCCGGATGGGGAGACCCAGTACTTC. Amino acid sequence: CSARADPDGETQYF.

In its sample, this clonotype was seen a few times. The J gene is TRBJ2-7, the V gene TRBV18; TRBD2 is a possible D gene (5 bases). The germline V gene encodes CDR1 KGHSH and CDR2 LQKENI. This CDR3 is 16 amino acids long. Between the trimmed V and J ends, which lost 1 base and 1 base, there was a span of 14 bases. This chain's CDR3 is CASSPQEYSGSYEQYF. The DNA of the CDR3 is TGTGCCAGCTCACCACAGGAATATTCGGGATCCTACGAGCAGTACTTC. Variable domain in full (rest from reference TRBV18 and TRBJ2-7): NAGVMQNPRHLVRRRGQEARLRCSPMKGHSHVYWYRQLPEEGLKFMVYLQKENIIDESGMPKERFSAEFPKEGPSILRIQQVVRGDSAAYFCASSPQEYSGSYEQYFGPGTRLTVT.

This clonotype was seen repeatedly, ten times or more. J is TRBJ2-1 and V is TRBV7-9; 7 bases are shared with TRBD2. The germline V gene encodes CDR1 SEHNR and CDR2 FQNEAQ (reference sequence). V lost 3 bases and J lost 0; bases outside the gene matches: 8. This CDR3 has 17 amino acids. The CDR3 sequence: CASSLRAGPYSYNEQFF. The DNA for the CDR3 is TGTGCCAGCAGCTTGCGAGCGGGGCCGTACTCCTACAATGAGCAGTTCTTC.

The J gene is TRBJ2-7, the V gene TRBV20-1, with 7 bases fitting TRBD1. After removal of 4 bases from V and 3 bases from J, the junction contained 12 bases not matched to a gene. The CDR3 contains 15 residues. Germline V gene sequence: CDR1 DFQATT, CDR2 SNEGSKA (reference sequence). CDR3 in amino acids: CSATLSGGSNYEQYF. For the CDR3, the DNA is TGCAGTGCTACCCTGTCAGGGGGAAGCAACTACGAGCAGTACTTC.

This clonotype was seen only a few times. The rearrangement joins TRBV20-1 to TRBJ2-1, with 13 bases identical to TRBD2. The J segment lost 1 base and the V segment lost 6 bases, leaving 15 bases of the junction unmatched. The V gene's germline CDR1 is DFQATT and CDR2 SNEGSKA (reference sequence). CDR3 size: 19 residues. The DNA for the CDR3 is TGCAGTGCCGGGGGGGGTACTAGCGGGAGGGGGGATTCCTACAATGAGCAGTTCTTC. Its translation: CSAGGGTSGRGDSYNEQFF.

The CDR3 protein is CASSLVREGRGEQFF. CDR3 nucleotides: TGTGCCAGCAGCTTAGTGCGGGAGGGCCGGGGTGAGCAGTTCTTC. The rearrangement links TRBV7-6 to TRBJ2-1; 9 bases line up with TRBD2. Germline lookup yields CDR1 SGHVS and CDR2 FNYEAQ. The CDR3 length is 15 residues. V was clipped by 1 base and J by 9 bases; unmatched bases: 7.

This chain uses TRBV10-3 with TRBJ2-1, with D maybe TRBD2 (5 bases). The length of the CDR3 is 16 residues. The V gene lost 6 bases and the J gene lost 2 bases, with 17 bases spanning the gap. Germline lookup yields CDR1 ENHRY and CDR2 SYGVKD. Written as DNA, the CDR3 is TGTGCCATCAGCCCTGATGAGAGGGCCCCCTACAATGAGCAGTTCTTC. Translating gives CAISPDERAPYNEQFF.

This rearrangement joins TRBV18 to TRBJ2-1; D is uncertain. The germline V gene has CDR1 KGHSH and CDR2 LQKENI. V lost 7 bases, J lost 7 bases, and 8 bases lay in between. This CDR3 comprises 11 residues. CDR3 in amino acids: CASLEINEQFF. CDR3 sequence (DNA): TGTGCCAGCTTAGAGATAAATGAGCAGTTCTTC. The variable domain in full, completed from reference TRBV18 and TRBJ2-1, reads NAGVMQNPRHLVRRRGQEARLRCSPMKGHSHVYWYRQLPEEGLKFMVYLQKENIIDESGMPKERFSAEFPKEGPSILRIQQVVRGDSAAYFCASLEINEQFFGPGTRLTVL.

V gene TRBV5-1 combines with J gene TRBJ2-5; 8 nucleotides agree with TRBD1. V lost 7 bases and J lost 4; bases outside the gene matches: 6. The CDR3 runs to 13 residues. Per germline, CDR1 SGHRS and CDR2 YFSETQ. The CDR3 loop is CASGVTGGETQYF. The CDR3 DNA reads TGCGCCAGCGGAGTCACAGGGGGAGAGACCCAGTACTTC.

This clonotype was observed a handful of times. V is TRBV29-1 and J is TRBJ2-1; weak D call: TRBD1 (5 bases). This CDR3 spans 13 amino acids. Trimming shortened V by 4 bases and J by 6 bases, and 13 bases separated the two germline ends. Germline V gene lookup returns CDR1 SQVTM and CDR2 ANQGSEA. CDR3 residues: CSVAAGRGNEQFF. CDR3 nucleotides: TGCAGCGTTGCGGCAGGGCGCGGCAATGAGCAGTTCTTC.

The J gene is TRBJ2-7, the V gene TRBV20-1, with 9 bases matching TRBD2. Germline-derived CDR1 and CDR2 are DFQATT and SNEGSKA (reference sequence). V dropped 3 bases and J dropped 5; count of bases not matched to a gene: 14. The CDR3 has 16 amino acids. The CDR3 DNA reads TGCAGTGCTAGTCGGCTAGCGGGATTCGGCAGCGACGAGCAGTACTTC. Translation: CSASRLAGFGSDEQYF.

The V gene is TRBV7-9, the J gene TRBJ2-3; 10 bases map to TRBD1. The CDR3 is 16 residues long. With 4 bases clipped from V and 4 bases from J, the junction kept 8 bases outside the gene matches. The germline gives CDR1 SEHNR, CDR2 FQNEAQ (reference sequence). The CDR3 protein is CASSSLFGQGADTQYF. The DNA for the CDR3 is TGTGCCAGCAGCTCTTTATTCGGACAGGGGGCAGATACGCAGTATTTT.

In this sample, this clonotype turned up a few times. The V gene is TRBV7-2, the J gene TRBJ1-5; D uncertain. Germline V gene sequence: CDR1 SGHTA, CDR2 FQGNSA. The CDR3 has 14 residues. The V and J ends lost 4 bases and 5 bases respectively, with 12 bases between them. This CDR3 is CASSYLLRDQPQHF. The CDR3 nucleotides are TGTGCCAGCAGCTATCTCCTGAGGGATCAGCCCCAGCATTTT.

This clonotype was counted between two and nine times. V usage is TRBV3-1 and J usage is TRBJ2-7; no firm D call. This CDR3 is 14 amino acids long. CDR1 and CDR2 from the germline V gene are LGHDT and YNNKEL (reference sequence). V gave up 2 bases and J gave up 1 base, with 9 bases separating them. CDR3 nucleotides: TGTGCCAGCAGCCAAACGCGTCTATCCTACGAGCAGTACTTC. It yields the protein CASSQTRLSYEQYF.

CDR3 in DNA: TGTGCCAGCAGCTTACGGGCGGGAGAGGCAGATACGCAGTATTTT. Amino acid sequence: CASSLRAGEADTQYF. V usage is TRBV7-2 and J usage is TRBJ2-3; 7 bases agree with TRBD2. V lost 2 bases to trimming and J lost 4 bases; unmatched junction nucleotides: 6. This CDR3 has 15 amino acids. The germline V gene encodes CDR1 SGHTA and CDR2 FQGNSA. Filled out from reference TRBV7-2 and TRBJ2-3, the complete variable domain reads GAGVSQSPSNKVTEKGKDVELRCDPISGHTALYWYRQSLGQGLEFLIYFQGNSAPDKSGLPSDRFSAERTGGSVSTLTIQRTQQEDSAVYLCASSLRAGEADTQYFGPGTRLTVL.

The CDR3 coding sequence is TGTGCCAGCAGTCCGCTGGGGACTAGCGGAACCCGTGGAGGAGCCAAAAACATTCAGTACTTC. It translates to CASSPLGTSGTRGGAKNIQYF. The chain uses TRBV27 and TRBJ2-4, with TRBD2 matching over 11 bases. Looked up from germline, CDR1 is MNHEY and CDR2 is SMNVEV (reference sequence). V lost 5 bases, J lost 0 bases, and 18 bases stayed unmatched. The CDR3 has 21 amino acids.

This rearrangement joins TRBV24-1 to TRBJ2-1; D is unresolved. Trimming stripped 3 bases from V and 8 bases from J, with 10 bases between. CDR3 length: 13 residues. Germline V gene sequence: CDR1 KGHDR, CDR2 SFDVKD. CDR3 amino acids: CATSDPTADEQFF. CDR3 DNA sequence: TGTGCCACCAGTGATCCCACAGCTGATGAGCAGTTCTTC.

This clonotype was detected only a few times. This sequence joins TRBV4-2 and TRBJ2-1; D gene uncertain. Germline CDR1 is LGHNA and CDR2 is YNFKEQ. This CDR3 is 16 amino acids long. Trimming took 4 bases from V and 0 from J, leaving 13 bases between them. CDR3 loop: CASSLFAEPSYNEQFF. DNA for the CDR3: TGTGCCAGCAGCCTCTTTGCGGAGCCCTCCTACAATGAGCAGTTCTTC.

The chain recombines TRBV29-1 with TRBJ2-1; 11 bases are a match to TRBD2. This CDR3 contains 14 residues. CDR1 and CDR2 (germline): SQVTM, ANQGSEA. V was pared by 4 bases and J by 6 bases, with 5 bases of the junction left unmatched. CDR3 nucleotide sequence: TGCAGCGTTGTAGTGACTAGCGGGACCAATGAGCAGTTCTTC. This encodes CSVVVTSGTNEQFF.

The chain carries TRBV29-1 and TRBJ1-2, with D perhaps TRBD1 (5 bases). CDR1 is SQVTM, CDR2 ANQGSEA, per germline. Between the trimmed V and J ends, which lost 2 bases and 3 bases, there was a span of 10 bases. The CDR3 has 13 residues. Written as DNA, the CDR3 is TGCAGCGTTGAAACGGGGACCTACTATGGCTACACCTTC. Residues: CSVETGTYYGYTF.

The chain links TRBV12-3 or TRBV12-4 to TRBJ2-7; 8 positions match TRBD2. CDR3 size: 16 residues. V shed 1 base, J shed 1 base, and the junction held 6 bases outside the gene matches. The CDR3, as DNA: TGTGCCAGCAGTTTAGTACCGGGAGGGTTGTCCTACGAGCAGTACTTC. Its protein product is CASSLVPGGLSYEQYF.

There are many counts of this clonotype. The chain couples TRBV5-1 to TRBJ1-5; D is undetermined. V was trimmed by 0 bases and J by 1 base, leaving 8 bases between them. Germline-derived CDR1 and CDR2 are SGHRS and YFSETQ. The CDR3 is 15 amino acids. CDR3: CASSLAGTSNQPQHF. CDR3 bases: TGCGCCAGCAGCTTGGCAGGTACGAGCAATCAGCCCCAGCATTTT.

Ten or more counts support this clonotype. The V and J genes are TRBV29-1 and TRBJ2-3; 9 bases agree with TRBD2. Trimming removed 7 bases from V and 4 bases from J; junction bases left unmatched: 15. The CDR3 contains 16 residues. CDR1 SQVTM and CDR2 ANQGSEA come from the germline V gene. The CDR3 loop reads CSASLRVSGSADTQYF. The CDR3 bases are TGCAGCGCTTCACTACGAGTTAGCGGGAGTGCAGATACGCAGTATTTT.